These T cell receptor beta chains were read from a single sample in a study of T-cell reconstitution after alpha-beta-depleted transplantation in children. TCRdb reprocessed the PCR reads via MiXCR and lists one record per CDR3 protein. The sample lists about 240,000 distinct CDR3 sequences, over 20% seen once, with about 2.5% in the top ten. The sequencing here drew on PBMCs, taken before TCRalphabeta/CD19-depleted stem cell transplant. The receptors were gathered from a girl aged 2-15 years with Fanconi anemia, due to receive a stem cell transplant. The CDR3 runs from the conserved cysteine through the conserved F or W. The D gene is left open where the match is weak. Size is omitted from some rows. Given values are once, few, many or a class for expanded clones.

v_gene: TRBV12-3/TRBV12-4
j_gene: TRBJ1-5
d_gene: .
abundance: many
len: 13
CDR3nt: TGTGCCAGCAGCTGGACACGAGACCAGCTCCAGCATTTT
CDR3aa: CASSWTRDQLQHF

v_gene: TRBV6-5
j_gene: TRBJ2-1
d_gene: .
abundance: .
len: 12
CDR3nt: TGTGCCAGCAGTTTTAACAGGGAGAGGCAGTTCTTC
CDR3aa: CASSFNRERQFF

v_gene: TRBV11-2
j_gene: TRBJ2-1
d_gene: .
abundance: few
len: 13
CDR3nt: TGTGCCAGCAGCTTGGACAATTTTAGTGAGCAGTTCTTC
CDR3aa: CASSLDNFSEQFF

v_gene: TRBV20-1
j_gene: TRBJ1-5
d_gene: TRBD1
abundance: few
len: 13
CDR3nt: TGCAGTGTAGGGCAGACAGGGACACAGCCCCAGCATTTT
CDR3aa: CSVGQTGTQPQHF

v_gene: TRBV4-2
j_gene: TRBJ2-1
d_gene: TRBD2
abundance: many
len: 17
CDR3nt: TGTGCCAGCAGCCAAGTCCCACTAGCGGGCCCCGGGTATGAGCAGTTCTTC
CDR3aa: CASSQVPLAGPGYEQFF

v_gene: TRBV12-3/TRBV12-4
j_gene: TRBJ2-5
d_gene: .
abundance: few
len: 12
CDR3nt: TGTGCCAGCAGTTTCGAAGGGGAGACCCAGTACTTC
CDR3aa: CASSFEGETQYF

v_gene: TRBV29-1
j_gene: TRBJ2-7
d_gene: .
abundance: .
len: 14
CDR3nt: TGCAGCGTTGAAGAACCCGGGAGACTTTACGAGCAGTACTTC
CDR3aa: CSVEEPGRLYEQYF

v_gene: TRBV16
j_gene: TRBJ1-1
d_gene: .
abundance: many
len: 12
CDR3nt: TGTGCCAGCAGCCGTGGGATGTCTGAAGCTTTCTTT
CDR3aa: CASSRGMSEAFF

v_gene: TRBV6-5
j_gene: TRBJ2-1
d_gene: .
abundance: many
len: 13
CDR3nt: TGTGCCAGCAGACGACTAGGGTACAATGAGCAGTTCTTC
CDR3aa: CASRRLGYNEQFF

v_gene: TRBV5-1
j_gene: TRBJ1-5
d_gene: TRBD1
abundance: .
len: 18
CDR3nt: TGCGCCAGCAGCGCCCGGGACAGTGGGGACAGCTGCAATCAGCCCCAGCATTTT
CDR3aa: CASSARDSGDSCNQPQHF

v_gene: TRBV18
j_gene: TRBJ2-2
d_gene: TRBD2
abundance: many
len: 17
CDR3nt: TGTGCCAGCTCACCACTTCCGGCGGGAGTTTCAGGCGGGGAGCTGTTTTTT
CDR3aa: CASSPLPAGVSGGELFF

v_gene: TRBV6-1
j_gene: TRBJ2-3
d_gene: TRBD2
abundance: .
len: 18
CDR3nt: TGTGCCAGCAGTACGGACACGAGAGCGGGGGGGCCCTTAGATACGCAGTATTTT
CDR3aa: CASSTDTRAGGPLDTQYF

v_gene: TRBV6-6
j_gene: TRBJ2-5
d_gene: TRBD2
abundance: .
len: 13
CDR3nt: TGTGCCAGCCACATTGGACTAGCGGAGACCCAGTACTTC
CDR3aa: CASHIGLAETQYF

v_gene: TRBV20-1
j_gene: TRBJ2-3
d_gene: .
abundance: .
len: 16
CDR3nt: TGCAGTGCTAGAGATCCCCCAGCACAAGGGACAGATACGCAGTATTTT
CDR3aa: CSARDPPAQGTDTQYF

v_gene: TRBV10-3
j_gene: TRBJ2-3
d_gene: .
abundance: .
len: 11
CDR3nt: TGTGCCATCAGCGAGACAGATACGCAGTATTTT
CDR3aa: CAISETDTQYF

v_gene: TRBV21-1
j_gene: TRBJ1-5
d_gene: .
abundance: few
len: 20
CDR3nt: TGTGCCAGCAGCAAAGCCTCCTCGAAGGGACTCCAGGGGAGCAATCAGCCCCAGCATTTT
CDR3aa: CASSKASSKGLQGSNQPQHF

v_gene: TRBV10-3
j_gene: TRBJ2-7
d_gene: .
abundance: many
len: 11
CDR3nt: TGTGCCACCAACCCAGGGAACGAGCAGTACTTC
CDR3aa: CATNPGNEQYF

v_gene: TRBV29-1
j_gene: TRBJ2-7
d_gene: .
abundance: many
len: 13
CDR3nt: TGCAGCGTTGTTGCCCTTCCGACCTACGAGCAGTACTTC
CDR3aa: CSVVALPTYEQYF

v_gene: TRBV12-3/TRBV12-4
j_gene: TRBJ2-7
d_gene: .
abundance: .
len: 15
CDR3nt: TGTGCCAGCAGTTTAGAGACATATTGGAACTACGAGCAGTACTTC
CDR3aa: CASSLETYWNYEQYF

v_gene: TRBV6-5
j_gene: TRBJ2-7
d_gene: TRBD2
abundance: few
len: 14
CDR3nt: TGTGCCAGCAGTTCCCTCGGGACTAGCTACGAGCAGTACTTC
CDR3aa: CASSSLGTSYEQYF

v_gene: TRBV20-1
j_gene: TRBJ2-7
d_gene: .
abundance: few
len: 13
CDR3nt: TGCAGTGCTATTACCGGGACCGGCTACGAGCAGTACTTC
CDR3aa: CSAITGTGYEQYF

v_gene: TRBV29-1
j_gene: TRBJ2-3
d_gene: TRBD1
abundance: .
len: 15
CDR3nt: TGCAGCGTCTCTATTGGACAGGGCCGCACAGATACGCAGTATTTT
CDR3aa: CSVSIGQGRTDTQYF